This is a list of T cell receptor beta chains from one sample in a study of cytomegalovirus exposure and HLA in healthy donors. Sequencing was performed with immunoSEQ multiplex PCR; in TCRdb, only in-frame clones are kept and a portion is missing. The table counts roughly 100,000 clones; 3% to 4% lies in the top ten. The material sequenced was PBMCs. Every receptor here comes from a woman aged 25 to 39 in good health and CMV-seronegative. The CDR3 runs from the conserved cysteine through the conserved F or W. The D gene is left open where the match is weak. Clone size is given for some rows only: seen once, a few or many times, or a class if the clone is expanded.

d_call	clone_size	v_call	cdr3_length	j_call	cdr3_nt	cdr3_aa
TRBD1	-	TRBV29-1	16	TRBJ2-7	TGCAGCGTTGAATTAATAGGGACAGGGGTCTCCTACGAGCAGTACTTC	CSVELIGTGVSYEQYF
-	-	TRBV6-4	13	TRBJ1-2	TGTGCCAGCAGTGTGGGGCAGAACTATGGCTACACCTTC	CASSVGQNYGYTF
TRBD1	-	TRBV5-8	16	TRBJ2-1	TGTGCCAGCAGAACTACGACAGGGGGCGTTTTCCATGAGCAGTTCTTC	CASRTTTGGVFHEQFF
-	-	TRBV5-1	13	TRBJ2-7	TGCGCCAGCAGCCTACAGGGCGCCTACGAGCAGTACTTC	CASSLQGAYEQYF
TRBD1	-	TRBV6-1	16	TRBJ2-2	TGTGCCAGCAGTGAAGCCGAGGACAGGGGTAGCAGGGAGCTGTTTTTT	CASSEAEDRGSRELFF
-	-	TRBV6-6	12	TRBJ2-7	TGTGCCAGCAGAACCGGGACAAACGAGCAGTACTTC	CASRTGTNEQYF
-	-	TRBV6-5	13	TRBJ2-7	TGTGCCAGCAGTCGGGGGGCCCCCTACGAGCAGTACTTC	CASSRGAPYEQYF
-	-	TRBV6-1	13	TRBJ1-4	TGTGCCAGCAGCCGGCAGGGTAATGAAAAACTGTTTTTT	CASSRQGNEKLFF
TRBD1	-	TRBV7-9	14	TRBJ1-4	TGTGCCAGCAGCCGACAGGGGGTTAGTGAAAAACTGTTTTTT	CASSRQGVSEKLFF
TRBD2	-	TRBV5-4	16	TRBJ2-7	TGTGCCAGCAGCTCGGGACTAGCACATCCCGGACGGGAGCAGTACTTC	CASSSGLAHPGREQYF
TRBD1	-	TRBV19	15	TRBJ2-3	TGTGCCAGTAGTGCGACAGGGGGCTTCACAGATACGCAGTATTTT	CASSATGGFTDTQYF
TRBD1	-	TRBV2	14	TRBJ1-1	TGTGCCAGCAGTGAAGCTGGGGACAGGACTGAAGCTTTCTTT	CASSEAGDRTEAFF
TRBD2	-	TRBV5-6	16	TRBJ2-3	TGTGCCAGCAGCCGTTCCGTACTAGCGGGGTCAGATACGCAGTATTTT	CASSRSVLAGSDTQYF
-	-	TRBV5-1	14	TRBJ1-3	TGCGCCAGCAGCCCACAGGGAGCTGGAAACACCATATATTTT	CASSPQGAGNTIYF
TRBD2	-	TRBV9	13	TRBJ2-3	TGTGCCAGCAGTGTGACTAGCGATCGTACGCAGTATTTT	CASSVTSDRTQYF
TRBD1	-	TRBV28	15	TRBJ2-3	TGTGCCGGCACCCTCGGACAGGGGGCGACAGATACGCAGTATTTT	CAGTLGQGATDTQYF
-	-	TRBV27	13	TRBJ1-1	TGTGCCAGCAGTTTGTACAGGGACACTGAAGCTTTCTTT	CASSLYRDTEAFF
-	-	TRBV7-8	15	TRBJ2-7	TGTGCCAGCAGCCGATTGGGGCTTAGCTCCTACGAGCAGTACTTC	CASSRLGLSSYEQYF
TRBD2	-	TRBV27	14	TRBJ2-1	TGTGCCAGCAGTAGCGGGGGCCCCTACAATGAGCAGTTCTTC	CASSSGGPYNEQFF
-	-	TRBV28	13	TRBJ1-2	TGTGCCAGCAGTCAGTTAGGGGTGCATGGCTACACCTTC	CASSQLGVHGYTF
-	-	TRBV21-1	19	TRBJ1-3	TGTGCCAGCAGTCACAGGCAAGTGGGACACCGCACCTCTGGAAACACCATATATTTT	CASSHRQVGHRTSGNTIYF
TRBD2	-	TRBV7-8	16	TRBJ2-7	TGTGCCAGCAGCTTTGCGATTGGCGGGAGGAAAGACGAGCAGTACTTC	CASSFAIGGRKDEQYF
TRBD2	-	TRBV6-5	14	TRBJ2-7	TGTGCCAGCCGACTAGCGGGAGATTTACACGAGCAGTACTTC	CASRLAGDLHEQYF
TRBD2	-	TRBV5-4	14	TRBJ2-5	TGTGCCAGCAGAACCCTAGCGGGGGGGGAGACCCAGTACTTC	CASRTLAGGETQYF
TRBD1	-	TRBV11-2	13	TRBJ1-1	TGTGCCAGCAGCTTGGACAGGGGTCCTGAAGCTTTCTTT	CASSLDRGPEAFF
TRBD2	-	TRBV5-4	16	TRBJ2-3	TGTGCCAGCAGCCCCGGGACTAGCGTTAGGTCAGATACGCAGTATTTT	CASSPGTSVRSDTQYF
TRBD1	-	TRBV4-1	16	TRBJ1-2	TGCGCCAGCAGCCAGGTCCCGGGACAGGGGGACTATGGCTACACCTTC	CASSQVPGQGDYGYTF
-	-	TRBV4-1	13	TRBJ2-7	TGCGCCAGCAGCCAACGGTCCTCCTACGAGCAGTACTTC	CASSQRSSYEQYF
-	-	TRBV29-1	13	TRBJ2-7	TGCAGCGTTGAATTAGGGGGAGCAGGCGAGCAGTACTTC	CSVELGGAGEQYF
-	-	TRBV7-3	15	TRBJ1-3	TGTGCCAGCAGCTTAGACAGGAGCTCTGGAAACACCATATATTTT	CASSLDRSSGNTIYF
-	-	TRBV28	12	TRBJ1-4	TGTGCCAGCAGTGGGGCCGTTGGGAAACTGTTTTTT	CASSGAVGKLFF
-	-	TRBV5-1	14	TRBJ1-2	TGCGCCAGCAGCTTGGGGCAGGGGAATTATGGCTACACCTTC	CASSLGQGNYGYTF
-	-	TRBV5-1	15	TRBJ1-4	TGCGCCAGCAGCTTGGCCGAAGGACGGGGTGAAAAACTGTTTTTT	CASSLAEGRGEKLFF
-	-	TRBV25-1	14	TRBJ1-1	TGTGCCAGCAGTGTTTCCAGGGTAAACACTGAAGCTTTCTTT	CASSVSRVNTEAFF
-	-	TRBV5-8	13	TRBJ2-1	TGTGCCAGCAGCCAGGACTTTTACAATGAGCAGTTCTTC	CASSQDFYNEQFF
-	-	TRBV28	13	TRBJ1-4	TGTGCCAGCAGTTTAGTTAGGGGGGAAAAACTGTTTTTT	CASSLVRGEKLFF
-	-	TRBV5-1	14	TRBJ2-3	TGCGCCAGCAGCTTAACAGGGTATGGAGATACGCAGTATTTT	CASSLTGYGDTQYF
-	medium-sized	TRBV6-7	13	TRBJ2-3	TGTGCCAGCAGTTTCAGGGGCGCAGATACGCAGTATTTT	CASSFRGADTQYF
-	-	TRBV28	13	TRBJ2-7	TGTGCCAGCAGTAAGGAGCCGTATCCTGAGCAGTACTTC	CASSKEPYPEQYF
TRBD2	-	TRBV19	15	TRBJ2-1	TGTGCCAGTAGTATAGGAGCGGGAACGTACCCAGAGCAGTTCTTC	CASSIGAGTYPEQFF
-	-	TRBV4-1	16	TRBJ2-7	TGCGCCAGCAGCCAAGAAGGTGGGGGCCTCTCCTACGAGCAGTACTTC	CASSQEGGGLSYEQYF
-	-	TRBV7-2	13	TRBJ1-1	TGTGCCAGCAGCCTAAGGCGGACAGATGAAGCTTTCTTT	CASSLRRTDEAFF
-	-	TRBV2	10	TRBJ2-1	TGTGCCAGCAGCTTAAATGAGCAGTTCTTC	CASSLNEQFF
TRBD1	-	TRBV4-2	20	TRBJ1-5	TGTGCCAGCAGCCACGGTACCTGGGGGTCCAGGGGGGCGTTAAATCAGCCCCAGCATTTT	CASSHGTWGSRGALNQPQHF
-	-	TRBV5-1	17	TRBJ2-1	TGCGCCAGCCGTCAGGCCCTGGAGGGCCGATTGAACAATGAGCAGTTCTTC	CASRQALEGRLNNEQFF
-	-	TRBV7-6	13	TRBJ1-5	TGTGCCAGCAGCTGGAAGACTAATCAGCCCCAGCATTTT	CASSWKTNQPQHF
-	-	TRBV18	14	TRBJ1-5	TGTGCCAGCTCACCATCACAGGGCAATCAGCCCCAGCATTTT	CASSPSQGNQPQHF
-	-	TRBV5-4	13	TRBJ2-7	TGTGCCAGCAGTTTACGGCAGGGTTGGGAGCAGTACTTC	CASSLRQGWEQYF
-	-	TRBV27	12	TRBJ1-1	TGTGCCAGCAAAACGGCGGGCAGTGAAGCTTTCTTT	CASKTAGSEAFF